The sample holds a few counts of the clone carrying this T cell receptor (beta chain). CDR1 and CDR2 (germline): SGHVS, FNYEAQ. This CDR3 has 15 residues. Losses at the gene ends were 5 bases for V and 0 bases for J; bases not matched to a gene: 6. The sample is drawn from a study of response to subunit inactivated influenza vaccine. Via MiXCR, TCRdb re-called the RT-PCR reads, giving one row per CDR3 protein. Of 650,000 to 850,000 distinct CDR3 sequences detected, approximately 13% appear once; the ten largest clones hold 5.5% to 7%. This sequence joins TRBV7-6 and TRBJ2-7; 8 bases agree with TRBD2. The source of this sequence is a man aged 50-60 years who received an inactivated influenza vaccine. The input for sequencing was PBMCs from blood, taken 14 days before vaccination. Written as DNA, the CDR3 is TGTGCCAGCAGCCCCATAGCGGGGAGCTCCTACGAGCAGTACTTC. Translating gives CASSPIAGSSYEQYF.